What follows describes a single T cell receptor beta chain. Its antigen is still unknown. This may stem from a read error, because a much larger clone lies one nucleotide away. The sample comes from a study of blood T cells in healthy people across ages. CDR3 length: 14 amino acids. The V gene end was trimmed by 7 bases and the J gene end by 7 bases; junction bases not matched to a gene: 9. It was with a sample-barcoded 5' primer and a J-beta primer mix that a second PCR of about 6 to 12 cycles was run. The study obtained at least 2.5 million CDR3-containing paired-end reads from every sample. TCRdb fed the 5' RACE reads into MiXCR, producing one record per CDR3 protein. The sample lists some 640,000 distinct CDR3 sequences, roughly 30% occurring once. Overall study results and limits: Conclusively comparing naive with antigen-experienced cells was impossible with unsorted PBMCs. It was found that TCR beta diversity correlated strongly with the percentage of naive T cells.

Sequencing used blood. The chain combines TRBV12-3 or TRBV12-4 with TRBJ2-7; TRBD2 matches 11 bases. This TCR derives from a woman aged 80 or over in good health. For the CDR3, the DNA is TGTGCCAGCACCGTGGCACTAGCGGGGGTTGAGCAGTACTTC. It yields the protein CASTVALAGVEQYF.